This TCR beta chain was observed in a study of T cell responses to AZD1222 COVID-19 vaccine. About the research overall: Pooling of second doses given at about 4 or about 12 weeks was done.

Assay: immunoSEQ multiplex PCR; the TCRdb copy retains only in-frame clones and omits some. The table lists 100,000 to 150,000 clones, 89% of them singletons. Study observations and caveats: Repertoires were obtained only post-peak T cell response. In a largely white British group with more females than males, clonal diversity was possibly underestimated. Increased Spike-specific TCR breadth and depth were observed after two AZD1222 doses.

Germline-derived CDR1 and CDR2 are LGHDT and YNNKEL (reference sequence). There are 18 residues in the CDR3. Trimming cost V 1 base and J 0 bases; bases outside gene matches: 7. As for this clone: As yet, its antigen is unknown.

The chain couples TRBV3-1 (or the pseudogene TRBV3-2) to TRBJ2-2; 8 nucleotides agree with TRBD2. This specimen consisted of peripheral blood, obtained on day 0 of AZD1222 vaccination. This sequence originates from an adult in good health. As DNA, the CDR3 is TGTGCCAGCAGCCAAGCCGGACTAGCAAACGCGAACACCGGGGAGCTGTTTTTT. Translating gives CASSQAGLANANTGELFF.